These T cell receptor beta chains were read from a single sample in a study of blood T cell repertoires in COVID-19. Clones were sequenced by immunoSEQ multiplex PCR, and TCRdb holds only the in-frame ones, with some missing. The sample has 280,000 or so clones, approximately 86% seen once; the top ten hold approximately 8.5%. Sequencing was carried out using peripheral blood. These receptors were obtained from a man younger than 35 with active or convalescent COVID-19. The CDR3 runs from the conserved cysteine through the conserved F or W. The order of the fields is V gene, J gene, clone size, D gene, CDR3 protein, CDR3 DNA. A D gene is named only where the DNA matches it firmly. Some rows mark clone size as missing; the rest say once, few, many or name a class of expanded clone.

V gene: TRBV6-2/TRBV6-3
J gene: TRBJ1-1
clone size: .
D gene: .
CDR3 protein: CASSYEETGNTEAFF
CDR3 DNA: TGTGCCAGCAGTTACGAAGAGACAGGGAACACTGAAGCTTTCTTT

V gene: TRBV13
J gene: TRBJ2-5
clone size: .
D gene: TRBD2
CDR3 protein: CASSSRRGGQETQYF
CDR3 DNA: TGTGCCAGCAGCTCCCGGCGGGGGGGGCAAGAGACCCAGTACTTC

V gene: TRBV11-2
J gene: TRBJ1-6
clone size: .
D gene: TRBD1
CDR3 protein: CASSFPGQGVNSPLHF
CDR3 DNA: TGTGCCAGCAGCTTCCCGGGACAGGGCGTTAATTCACCCCTCCACTTT

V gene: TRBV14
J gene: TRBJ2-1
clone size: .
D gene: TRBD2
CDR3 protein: CASSQDRGLAGGSYNEQFF
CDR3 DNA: TGTGCCAGCAGCCAAGATCGAGGACTAGCGGGGGGTTCCTACAATGAGCAGTTCTTC

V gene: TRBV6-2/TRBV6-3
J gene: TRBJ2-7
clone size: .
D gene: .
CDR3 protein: CASSYSTVGFYYEQYF
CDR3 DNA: TGTGCCAGCAGTTACTCGACAGTGGGGTTTTACTACGAGCAGTACTTC

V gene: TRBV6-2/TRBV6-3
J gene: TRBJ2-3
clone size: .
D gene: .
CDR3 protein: CASSYYLLTDTQYF
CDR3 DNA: TGTGCCAGCAGTTACTACTTGCTCACAGATACGCAGTATTTT

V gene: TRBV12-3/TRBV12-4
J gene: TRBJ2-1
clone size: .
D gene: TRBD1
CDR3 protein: CASRVTGGAEQFF
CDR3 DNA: TGTGCCAGCAGGGTAACAGGGGGTGCTGAGCAGTTCTTC

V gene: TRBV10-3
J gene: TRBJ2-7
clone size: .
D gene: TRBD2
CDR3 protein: CAISESEGLFYEQYF
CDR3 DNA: TGTGCCATCAGTGAGTCGGAGGGACTATTCTACGAGCAGTACTTC

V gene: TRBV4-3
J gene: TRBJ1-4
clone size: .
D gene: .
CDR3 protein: CASSQDTSANEKLFF
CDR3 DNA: TGCGCCAGCAGCCAAGATACGTCAGCTAATGAAAAACTGTTTTTT

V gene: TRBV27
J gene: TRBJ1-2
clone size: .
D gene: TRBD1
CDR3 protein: CASSARTGDFIYGYTF
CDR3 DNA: TGTGCCAGCAGTGCTAGGACAGGCGACTTCATCTATGGCTACACCTTC

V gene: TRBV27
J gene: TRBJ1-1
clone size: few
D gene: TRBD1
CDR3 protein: CASSLYGTGVHQAAFF
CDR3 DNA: TGTGCCAGCAGTTTATATGGGACAGGGGTGCATCAAGCAGCTTTCTTT

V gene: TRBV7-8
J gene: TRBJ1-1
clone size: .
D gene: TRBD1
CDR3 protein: CASSSLTGYATEAFF
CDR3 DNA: TGTGCCAGCAGCTCCTTGACAGGGTACGCCACTGAAGCTTTCTTT

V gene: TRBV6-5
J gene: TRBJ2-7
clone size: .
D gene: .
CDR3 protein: CASRGAFSYEQYF
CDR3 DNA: TGTGCCAGCAGGGGGGCGTTCTCCTACGAGCAGTACTTC

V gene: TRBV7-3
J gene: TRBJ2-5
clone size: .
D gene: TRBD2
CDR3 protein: CASSRLAGGPETQYF
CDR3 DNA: TGTGCCAGCAGTCGACTAGCGGGGGGACCAGAGACCCAGTACTTC

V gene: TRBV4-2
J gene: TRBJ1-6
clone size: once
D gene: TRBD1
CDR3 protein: CASSLDRGMNSPLHF
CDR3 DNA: TGTGCCAGCAGCCTAGACAGGGGGATGAATTCACCCCTCCACTTT

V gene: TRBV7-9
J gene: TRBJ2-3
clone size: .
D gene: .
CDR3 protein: CASSLAQGLTDTQYF
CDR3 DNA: TGTGCCAGCAGCTTAGCGCAGGGTCTGACAGATACGCAGTATTTT

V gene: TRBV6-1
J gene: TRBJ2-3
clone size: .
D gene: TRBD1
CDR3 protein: CASSGYPAGGVTDTQYF
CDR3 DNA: TGTGCCAGCAGTGGCTACCCGGCAGGGGGAGTAACAGATACGCAGTATTTT

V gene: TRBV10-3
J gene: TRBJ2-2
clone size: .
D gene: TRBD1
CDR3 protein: CAITSGQVANTGELFF
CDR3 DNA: TGTGCCATCACTTCGGGACAGGTCGCGAACACCGGGGAGCTGTTTTTT

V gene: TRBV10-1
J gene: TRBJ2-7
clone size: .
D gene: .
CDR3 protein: CASRGDGDIF
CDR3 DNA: TGCGCCAGCAGGGGAGATGGGGACATCTTC

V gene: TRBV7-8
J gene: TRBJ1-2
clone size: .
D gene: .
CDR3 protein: CASSPYGGGYGYTF
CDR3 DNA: TGTGCCAGCAGCCCCTACGGGGGGGGATATGGCTACACCTTC

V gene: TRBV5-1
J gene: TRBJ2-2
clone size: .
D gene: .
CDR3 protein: CASRFRASTGELFF
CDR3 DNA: TGCGCCAGCAGGTTCAGGGCCAGCACCGGGGAGCTGTTTTTT

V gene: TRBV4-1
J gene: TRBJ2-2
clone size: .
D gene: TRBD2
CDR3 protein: CASSHSGAETGELFF
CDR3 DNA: TGCGCCAGCAGCCATAGCGGGGCAGAGACCGGGGAGCTGTTTTTT

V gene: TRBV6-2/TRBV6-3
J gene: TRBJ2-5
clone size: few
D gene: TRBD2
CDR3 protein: CASSGRLAGSETQYF
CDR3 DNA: TGTGCCAGCAGTGGTAGACTAGCGGGGTCAGAGACCCAGTACTTC

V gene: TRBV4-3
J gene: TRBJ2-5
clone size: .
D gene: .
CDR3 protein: CASSQEGTGMRETQYF
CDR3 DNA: TGCGCCAGCAGCCAAGAGGGAACAGGGATGAGGGAGACCCAGTACTTC

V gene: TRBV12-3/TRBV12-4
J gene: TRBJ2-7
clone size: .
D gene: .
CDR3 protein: CASSAGYEQYF
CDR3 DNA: TGTGCCAGCAGTGCGGGCTACGAGCAGTACTTC

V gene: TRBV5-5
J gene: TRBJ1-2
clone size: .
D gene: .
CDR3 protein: CASSLVTAANYGYTF
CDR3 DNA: TGTGCCAGCAGCTTGGTCACAGCAGCTAACTATGGCTACACCTTC

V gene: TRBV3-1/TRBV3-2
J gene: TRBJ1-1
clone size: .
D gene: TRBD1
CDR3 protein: CASSQPRDRRGAFF
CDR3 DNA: TGTGCCAGCAGCCAACCCCGGGACAGGAGGGGAGCTTTCTTT

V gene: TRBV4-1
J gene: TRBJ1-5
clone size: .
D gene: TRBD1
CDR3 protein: CASSPTGGGQPQHF
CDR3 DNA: TGCGCCAGCAGTCCTACAGGGGGCGGTCAGCCCCAGCATTTT

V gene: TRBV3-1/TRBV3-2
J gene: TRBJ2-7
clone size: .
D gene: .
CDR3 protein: CASSQDAADGAYEQYF
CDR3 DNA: TGTGCCAGCAGCCAAGATGCGGCGGATGGGGCTTACGAGCAGTACTTC

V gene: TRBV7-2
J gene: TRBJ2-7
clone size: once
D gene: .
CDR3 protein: CASTSSVDEQYF
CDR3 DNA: TGTGCCAGCACCTCATCGGTGGACGAGCAGTACTTC

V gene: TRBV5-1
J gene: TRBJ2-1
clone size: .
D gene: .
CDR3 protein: CASSLGASAYNEQFF
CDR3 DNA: TGCGCCAGCAGCTTGGGGGCGTCAGCCTACAATGAGCAGTTCTTC

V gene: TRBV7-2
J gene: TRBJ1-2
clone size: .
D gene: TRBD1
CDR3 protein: CASSPRDRADYGYTF
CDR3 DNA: TGTGCCAGCAGCCCCCGGGACAGAGCAGACTATGGCTACACCTTC

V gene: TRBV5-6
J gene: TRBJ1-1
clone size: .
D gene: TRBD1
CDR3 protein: CASSAQGGNTEAFF
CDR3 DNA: TGTGCCAGCAGCGCACAGGGGGGGAACACTGAAGCTTTCTTT

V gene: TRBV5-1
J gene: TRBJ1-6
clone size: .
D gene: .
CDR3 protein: CASTPRTESSYNSPLHF
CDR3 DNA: TGCGCCAGCACCCCTAGGACAGAGAGCTCCTATAATTCACCCCTCCACTTT

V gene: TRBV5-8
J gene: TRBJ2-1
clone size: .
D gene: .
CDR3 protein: CASNLRGMQFF
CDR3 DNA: TGTGCCAGCAACCTCAGGGGTATGCAGTTCTTC

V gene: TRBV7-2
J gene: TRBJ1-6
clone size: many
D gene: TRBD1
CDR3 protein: CASSEQGASGSPLHF
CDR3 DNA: TGTGCCAGCAGCGAGCAGGGGGCGTCAGGCTCACCCCTCCACTTT

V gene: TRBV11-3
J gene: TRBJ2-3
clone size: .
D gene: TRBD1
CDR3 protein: CASRSDQGASDTQYF
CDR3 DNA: TGTGCCAGTCGATCCGACCAGGGGGCCTCAGATACGCAGTATTTT

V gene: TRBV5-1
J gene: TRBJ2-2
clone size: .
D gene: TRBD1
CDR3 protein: CASSWDRNTGELFF
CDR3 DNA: TGCGCCAGCAGCTGGGACAGGAACACCGGGGAGCTGTTTTTT

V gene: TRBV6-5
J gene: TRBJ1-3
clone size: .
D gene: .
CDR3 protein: CASRFRTDSGNTIYF
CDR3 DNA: TGTGCCAGCAGATTCAGGACAGATTCTGGAAACACCATATATTTT

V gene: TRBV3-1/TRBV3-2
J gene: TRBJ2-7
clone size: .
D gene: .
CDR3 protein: CASSLGGSYEQYF
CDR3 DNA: TGTGCCAGCAGCCTAGGCGGGTCCTACGAGCAGTACTTC

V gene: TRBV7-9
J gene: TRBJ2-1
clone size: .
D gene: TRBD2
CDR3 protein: CASSQRTSGGPYNEQFF
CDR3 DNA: TGTGCCAGCAGCCAAAGGACTAGCGGGGGACCTTACAATGAGCAGTTCTTC

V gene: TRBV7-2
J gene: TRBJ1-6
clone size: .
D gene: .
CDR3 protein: CASLEGFGTPLHF
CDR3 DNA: TGTGCCAGCCTGGAGGGCTTCGGAACGCCCCTCCACTTT

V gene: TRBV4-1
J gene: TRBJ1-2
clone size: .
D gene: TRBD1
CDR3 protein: CASSRSGTGDHYGYTF
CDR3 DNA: TGCGCCAGCAGCCGTTCCGGGACAGGGGATCACTATGGCTACACCTTC

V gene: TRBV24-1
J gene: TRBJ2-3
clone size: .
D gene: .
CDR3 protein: CATSEKGKGTDTQYF
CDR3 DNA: TGTGCCACCAGTGAAAAGGGGAAGGGCACAGATACGCAGTATTTT

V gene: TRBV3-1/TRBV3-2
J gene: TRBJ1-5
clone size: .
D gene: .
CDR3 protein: CASSQRYSNQPQHF
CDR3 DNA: TGTGCCAGCAGCCAGAGATATAGCAATCAGCCCCAGCATTTT

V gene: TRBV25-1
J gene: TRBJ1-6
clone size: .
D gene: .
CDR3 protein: CASSESGNSPLHF
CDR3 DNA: TGTGCCAGCAGTGAATCGGGGAATTCACCCCTCCACTTT

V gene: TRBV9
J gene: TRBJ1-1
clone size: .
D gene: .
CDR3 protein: CASSVGVFTEAFF
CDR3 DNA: TGTGCCAGCAGCGTCGGGGTATTCACTGAAGCTTTCTTT

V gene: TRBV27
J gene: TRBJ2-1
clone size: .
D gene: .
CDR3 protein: CASSLFAAQRNNEQFF
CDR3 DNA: TGTGCCAGCAGTTTATTTGCGGCACAAAGGAACAATGAGCAGTTCTTC

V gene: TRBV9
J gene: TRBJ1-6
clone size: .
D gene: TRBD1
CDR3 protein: CASSASGGSSPLHF
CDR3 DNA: TGTGCCAGCAGCGCATCAGGGGGCAGTTCACCCCTCCACTTT

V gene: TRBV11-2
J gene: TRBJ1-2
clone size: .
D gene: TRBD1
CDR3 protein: CASSAPGTGKRANYGYTF
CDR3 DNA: TGTGCCAGCAGCGCACCTGGGACAGGGAAAAGGGCTAACTATGGCTACACCTTC

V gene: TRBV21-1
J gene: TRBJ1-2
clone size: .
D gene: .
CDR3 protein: CASRRPGQGIYGYTF
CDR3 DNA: TGTGCCAGCAGAAGACCCGGACAGGGGATTTATGGCTACACCTTC

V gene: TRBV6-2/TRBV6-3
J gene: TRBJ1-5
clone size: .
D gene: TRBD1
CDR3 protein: CASSGAGGYEVGNQPQHF
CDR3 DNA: TGTGCCAGCAGTGGAGCAGGGGGTTATGAGGTGGGCAATCAGCCCCAGCATTTT

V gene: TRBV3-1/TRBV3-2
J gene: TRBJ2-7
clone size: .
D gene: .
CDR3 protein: CASSQEPHFYEQYF
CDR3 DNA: TGTGCCAGCAGCCAAGAGCCACATTTCTACGAGCAGTACTTC

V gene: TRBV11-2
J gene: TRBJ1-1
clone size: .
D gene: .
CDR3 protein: CASSLERHNTEAFF
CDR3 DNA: TGTGCCAGCAGCTTAGAGAGACATAACACTGAAGCTTTCTTT

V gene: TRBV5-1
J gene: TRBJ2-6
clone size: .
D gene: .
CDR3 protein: CASSLAVPGANVLTF
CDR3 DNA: TGCGCCAGCAGCTTGGCGGTTCCTGGGGCCAACGTCCTGACTTTC